This T cell receptor (beta chain) was recorded in a study of T cell responses to AZD1222 COVID-19 vaccine. Study-level points and caveats: Donors in the cohort were predominantly white British and more often female, and clonal diversity was possibly underestimated. There were repertoire samples only from the period after the peak T cell response.

The protocol was immunoSEQ multiplex PCR, while the TCRdb copy is restricted to in-frame clones and leaves out a portion. Among under 100,000 clones listed, around nine tenths were seen once. With 5 bases removed from V and 2 bases from J, the gap between germline ends came to 5 bases. Looked up from germline, CDR1 is SGHRS and CDR2 is YFSETQ. CDR3 size: 11 residues. A note on this clone: Its antigen remains unidentified.

The sample in question was peripheral blood, obtained on day 0 of AZD1222 vaccination. The origin of this receptor is an adult in good health. The chain is built from TRBV5-1 and TRBJ2-7, with D hard to call. The CDR3 coding sequence is TGCGCCAGCAGGTCCGCCTACGAGCAGTACTTC. Amino acid sequence: CASRSAYEQYF.